This TCR beta chain was documented in a study of cytotoxic CD8 clonotypes in ibrutinib-treated CLL. Study summary: Following treatment for a median about 12 months, range 6 to 36, response samples were then taken.

Investigators sought sequencing depths of between 1 in 200,000 and 1 in 1 million T cells. Assay: immunoSEQ multiplex PCR; the TCRdb copy retains only in-frame clones and omits some. The top ten hold about 4.9% of the sample, which has about 160,000 clones, approximately 80% seen once. Study-wide results and caveats: Public clonotypes were rare and shrank or held steady on treatment.

The CDR3 runs to 15 residues. Germline loops: CDR1 MNHNS, CDR2 SASEGT. With 8 bases clipped from V and 9 bases from J, the junction kept 13 bases outside the gene matches. A remark on this clone: Antigen: not known.

The receptor comes from a human donor with chronic lymphocytic leukemia. The specimen comprised PBMCs, sampled after 24 months of ibrutinib treatment. This chain links TRBV6-1 with TRBJ2-1; 10 bases match TRBD2. The CDR3 region is CASGPISGGNVEQFF. CDR3 nucleotides: TGTGCCAGCGGACCCATTAGCGGGGGGAACGTTGAGCAGTTCTTC.